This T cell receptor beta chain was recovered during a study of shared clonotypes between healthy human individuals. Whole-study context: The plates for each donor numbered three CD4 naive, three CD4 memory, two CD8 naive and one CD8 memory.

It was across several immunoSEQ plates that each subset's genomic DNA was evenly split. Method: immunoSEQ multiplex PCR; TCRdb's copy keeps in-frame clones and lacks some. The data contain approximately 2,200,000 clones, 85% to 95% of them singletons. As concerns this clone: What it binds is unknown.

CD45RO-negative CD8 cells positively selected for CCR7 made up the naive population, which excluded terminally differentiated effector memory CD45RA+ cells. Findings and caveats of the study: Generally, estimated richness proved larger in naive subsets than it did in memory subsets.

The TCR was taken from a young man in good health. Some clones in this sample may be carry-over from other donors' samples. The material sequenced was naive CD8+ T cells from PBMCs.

In nucleotides, the CDR3 is TGTGCCAGCAGCTTAGGAGCGGGAGTGGGGAATGAGCAGTTCTTC. Protein sequence: CASSLGAGVGNEQFF. The chain is built from TRBV7-9 and TRBJ2-1; 8 nucleotides align to TRBD2. Germline V lookup: CDR1 SEHNR, CDR2 FQNEAQ (reference sequence). Trimming cost V 1 base and J 7 bases; bases outside gene matches: 6. The CDR3 covers 15 residues.